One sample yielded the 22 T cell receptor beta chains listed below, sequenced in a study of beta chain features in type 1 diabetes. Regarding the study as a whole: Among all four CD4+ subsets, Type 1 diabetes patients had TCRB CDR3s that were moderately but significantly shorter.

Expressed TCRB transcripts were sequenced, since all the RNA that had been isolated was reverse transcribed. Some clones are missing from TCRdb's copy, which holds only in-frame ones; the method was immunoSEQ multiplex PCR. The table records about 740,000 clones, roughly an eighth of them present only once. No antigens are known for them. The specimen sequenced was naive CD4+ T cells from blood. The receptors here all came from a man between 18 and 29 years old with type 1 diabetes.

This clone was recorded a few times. The CDR3 nucleotides read TGTGCCAGCAGCGTAGCAGGCTACAATGAGCAGTTCTTC. Amino acids: CASSVAGYNEQFF. This chain joins TRBV9 and TRBJ2-1; no clear D gene. The V gene lost 0 bases and the J gene lost 3 bases, with 4 bases spanning the gap. Germline values: CDR1 SGDLS, CDR2 YYNGEE. The CDR3 length is 13 residues.

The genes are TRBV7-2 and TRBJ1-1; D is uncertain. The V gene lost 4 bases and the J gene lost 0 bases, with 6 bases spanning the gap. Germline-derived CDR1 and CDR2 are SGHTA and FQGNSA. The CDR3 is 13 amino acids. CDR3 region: CASSSPLNTEAFF. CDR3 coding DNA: TGTGCCAGCAGCTCTCCATTGAACACTGAAGCTTTCTTT.

The CDR3 here is CASSEQGVQETQYF. DNA for the CDR3: TGTGCCAGCAGTGAACAAGGGGTCCAAGAGACCCAGTACTTC. The chain carries TRBV2 and TRBJ2-5; maybe TRBD1 (5 bases). Per the germline V gene, CDR1 is SNHLY and CDR2 is FYNNEI. The CDR3 has 14 residues. The V and J ends lost 2 bases and 1 base respectively, with 8 bases between them.

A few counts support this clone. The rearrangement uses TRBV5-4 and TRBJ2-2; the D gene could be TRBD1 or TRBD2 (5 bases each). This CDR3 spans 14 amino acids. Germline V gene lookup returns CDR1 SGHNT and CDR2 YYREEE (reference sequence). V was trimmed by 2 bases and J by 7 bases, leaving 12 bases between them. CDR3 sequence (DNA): TGTGCCAGCAGCTTACCACGGGGCGACGGGGAGCTGTTTTTT. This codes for CASSLPRGDGELFF. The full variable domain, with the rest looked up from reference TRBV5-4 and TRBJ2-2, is ETGVTQSPTHLIKTRGQQVTLRCSSQSGHNTVSWYQQALGQGPQFIFQYYREEENGRGNFPPRFSGLQFPNYSSELNVNALELDDSALYLCASSLPRGDGELFFGEGSRLTVL.

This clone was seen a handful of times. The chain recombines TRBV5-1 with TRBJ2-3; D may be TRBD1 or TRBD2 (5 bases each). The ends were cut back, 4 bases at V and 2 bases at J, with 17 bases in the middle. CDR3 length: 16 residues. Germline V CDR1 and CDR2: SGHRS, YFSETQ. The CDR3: CASSTGTSWDTDTQYF. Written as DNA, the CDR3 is TGCGCCAGCAGCACCGGGACCTCCTGGGACACAGATACGCAGTATTTT.

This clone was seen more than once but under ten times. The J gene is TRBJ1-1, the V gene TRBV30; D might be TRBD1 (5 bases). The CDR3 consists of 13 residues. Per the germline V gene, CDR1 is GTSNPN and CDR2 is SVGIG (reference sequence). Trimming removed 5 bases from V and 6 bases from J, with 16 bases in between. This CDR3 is CAWVTGVTAEAFF. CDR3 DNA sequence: TGTGCCTGGGTTACGGGGGTCACGGCTGAAGCTTTCTTT.

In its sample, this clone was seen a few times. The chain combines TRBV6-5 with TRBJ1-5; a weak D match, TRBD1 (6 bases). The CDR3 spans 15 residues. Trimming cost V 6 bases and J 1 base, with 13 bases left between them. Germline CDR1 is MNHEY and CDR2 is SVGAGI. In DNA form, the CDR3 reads TGTGCCAGCAGCCCACAGGGAGGAAGCAATCAGCCCCAGCATTTT. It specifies CASSPQGGSNQPQHF.

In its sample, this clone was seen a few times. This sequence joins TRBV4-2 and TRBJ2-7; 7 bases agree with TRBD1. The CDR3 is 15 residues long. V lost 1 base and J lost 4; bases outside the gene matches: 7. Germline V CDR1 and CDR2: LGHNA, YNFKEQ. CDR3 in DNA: TGTGCCAGCAGCCAAGGACAGGGACCCCGGTACGAGCAGTACTTC. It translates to CASSQGQGPRYEQYF.

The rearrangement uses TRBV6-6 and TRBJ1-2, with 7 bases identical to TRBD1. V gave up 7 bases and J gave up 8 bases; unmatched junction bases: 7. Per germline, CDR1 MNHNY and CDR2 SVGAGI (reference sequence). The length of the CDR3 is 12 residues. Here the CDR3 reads CASTRQGRGYTF. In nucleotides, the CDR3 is TGTGCCAGCACCAGACAGGGACGAGGCTACACCTTC.

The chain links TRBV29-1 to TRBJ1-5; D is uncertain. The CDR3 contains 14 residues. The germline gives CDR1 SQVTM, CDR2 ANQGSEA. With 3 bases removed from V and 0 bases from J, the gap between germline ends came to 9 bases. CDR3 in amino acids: CSVDDAYSNQPQHF. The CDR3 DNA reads TGCAGCGTTGACGACGCGTATAGCAATCAGCCCCAGCATTTT.

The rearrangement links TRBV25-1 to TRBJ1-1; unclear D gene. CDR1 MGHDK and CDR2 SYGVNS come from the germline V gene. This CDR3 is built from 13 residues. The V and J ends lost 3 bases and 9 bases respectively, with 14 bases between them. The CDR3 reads CASSEGREPQAFF. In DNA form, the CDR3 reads TGTGCCAGCAGTGAGGGAAGGGAGCCTCAAGCTTTCTTT.

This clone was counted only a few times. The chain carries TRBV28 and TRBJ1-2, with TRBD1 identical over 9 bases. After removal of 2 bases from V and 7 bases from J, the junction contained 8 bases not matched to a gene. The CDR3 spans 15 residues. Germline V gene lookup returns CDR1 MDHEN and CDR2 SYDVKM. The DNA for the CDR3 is TGTGCCAGCAGTTTAGGGACAGGGAGGATTGGTGGCTACACCTTC. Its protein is CASSLGTGRIGGYTF.

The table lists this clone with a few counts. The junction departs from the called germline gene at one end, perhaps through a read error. CDR3 amino acids: CSARDRASTNF. Here the CDR3 DNA reads TGCAGTGCTAGAGATAGGGCCTCGACGAACTTC. The gene calls are TRBV20-1 and TRBJ2-7; D not certain. Looked up from germline, CDR1 is DFQATT and CDR2 is SNEGSKA (reference sequence). The CDR3 is 11 amino acids.

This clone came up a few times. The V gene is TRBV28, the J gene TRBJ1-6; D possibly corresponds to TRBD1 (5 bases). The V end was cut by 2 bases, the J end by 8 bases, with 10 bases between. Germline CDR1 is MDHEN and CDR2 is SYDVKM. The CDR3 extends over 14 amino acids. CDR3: CASSLGRVDSPLHF. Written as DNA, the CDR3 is TGTGCCAGCAGTTTAGGCAGGGTGGATTCACCCCTCCACTTT. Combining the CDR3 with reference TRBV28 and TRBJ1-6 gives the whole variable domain DVKVTQSSRYLVKRTGEKVFLECVQDMDHENMFWYRQDPGLGLRLIYFSYDVKMKEKGDIPEGYSVSREKKERFSLILESASTNQTSMYLCASSLGRVDSPLHFGNGTRLTVT.

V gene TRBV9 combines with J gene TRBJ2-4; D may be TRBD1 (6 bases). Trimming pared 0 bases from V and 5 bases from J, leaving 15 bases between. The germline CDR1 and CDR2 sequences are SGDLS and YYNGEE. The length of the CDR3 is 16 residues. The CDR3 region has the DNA TGTGCCAGCAGCGTAGCCCCGGCAGGGGTAGAAAACATTCAGTACTTC. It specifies CASSVAPAGVENIQYF.

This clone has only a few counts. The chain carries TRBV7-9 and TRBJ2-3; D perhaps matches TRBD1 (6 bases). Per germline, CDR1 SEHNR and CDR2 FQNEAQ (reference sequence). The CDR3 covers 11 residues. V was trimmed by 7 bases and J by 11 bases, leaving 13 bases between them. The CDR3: CASTSTGLQYF. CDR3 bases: TGTGCCAGCACCTCGACAGGCTTGCAGTATTTT.

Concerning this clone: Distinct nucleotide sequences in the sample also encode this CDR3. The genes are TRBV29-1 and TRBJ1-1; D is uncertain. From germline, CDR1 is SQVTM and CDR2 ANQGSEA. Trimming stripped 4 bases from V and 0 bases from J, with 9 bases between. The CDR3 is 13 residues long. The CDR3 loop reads CSVAGRMNTEAFF. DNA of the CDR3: TGCAGCGTTGCGGGCAGGATGAACACTGAAGCTTTCTTT.

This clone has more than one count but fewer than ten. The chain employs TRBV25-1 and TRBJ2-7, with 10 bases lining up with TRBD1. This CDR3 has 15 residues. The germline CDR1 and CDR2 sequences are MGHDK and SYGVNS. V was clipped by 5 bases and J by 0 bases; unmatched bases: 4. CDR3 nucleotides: TGTGCCAGCAGTCGACGACAGGGGGCCTCCTACGAGCAGTACTTC. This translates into CASSRRQGASYEQYF.

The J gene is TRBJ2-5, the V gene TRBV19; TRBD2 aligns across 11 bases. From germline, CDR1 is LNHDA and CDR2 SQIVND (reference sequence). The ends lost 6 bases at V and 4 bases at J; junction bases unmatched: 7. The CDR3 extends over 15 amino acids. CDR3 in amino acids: CASSTETSGAETQYF. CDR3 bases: TGTGCCAGTAGCACCGAGACTAGCGGGGCAGAGACCCAGTACTTC.

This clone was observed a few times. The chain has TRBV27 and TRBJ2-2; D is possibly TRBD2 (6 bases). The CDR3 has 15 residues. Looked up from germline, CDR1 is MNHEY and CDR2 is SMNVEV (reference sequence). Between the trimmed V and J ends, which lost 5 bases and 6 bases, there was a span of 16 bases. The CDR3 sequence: CASSGWEASAGELFF. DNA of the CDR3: TGTGCCAGCAGTGGATGGGAGGCTAGCGCCGGGGAGCTGTTTTTT.

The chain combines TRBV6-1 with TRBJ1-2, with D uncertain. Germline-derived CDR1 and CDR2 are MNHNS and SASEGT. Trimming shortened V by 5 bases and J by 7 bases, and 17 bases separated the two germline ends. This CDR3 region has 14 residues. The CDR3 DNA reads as TGTGCCAGCAGTTATACGAGTGAATGGGGTGGCTACACCTTC. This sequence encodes CASSYTSEWGGYTF.

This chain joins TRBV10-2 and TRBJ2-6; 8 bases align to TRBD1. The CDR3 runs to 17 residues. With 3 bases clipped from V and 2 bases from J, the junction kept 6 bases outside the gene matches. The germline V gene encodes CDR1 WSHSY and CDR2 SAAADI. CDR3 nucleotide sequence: TGCGCCAGCAGTGATCAGGGGGCGGCGCCTGGGGCCAACGTCCTGACTTTC. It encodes CASSDQGAAPGANVLTF.